The clone carrying this T cell receptor (delta chain) was picked up a small number of times. What it recognizes is unknown. After alphabeta T cell depletion, CD3+ Vdelta1+ Vdelta2- thymocytes were sorted. Vdelta1+ thymocyte sorts reached between roughly 97% and 99.6% purity. J lost 11 bases, V lost 0 bases, and 36 bases had no gene match. Germline CDR1 TSWWSYY, CDR2 QGS. The CDR3 sequence is 24 residues long. The data are from a study of Vδ1+ human thymocytes. The template was reverse-transcribed extracted RNA. The CDR3 regions were amplified by multiplex PCR from V-gene primers to a constant-region primer. TCRdb repeated clone calling on the multiplex PCR reads with CATT. The sample lists about 75,000 delta-chain clones; around 34% were seen once. Study-level findings and limits: TRD repertoires were essentially private, unlike widely shared TRG clonotypes. In the thymus, TRG and TRD repertoires looked highly polyclonal with Gaussian CDR3 lengths. Around a fifth of thymic delta-chain sequences were Vdelta2, with few Vdelta3, unlike blood Vdelta1+ controls.

The sequencing sample was made of Vdelta1+ gamma-delta thymocytes from the thymus. Noted subset: FACS-sorted CD3+ TCRalphabeta- TCRVdelta1+ TCRVdelta2- thymocytes. This sequence originates from a boy younger than two who had congenital heart surgery. The chain links TRDV1 to TRDJ1; TRDD3 aligns across 10 bases. The CDR3 reads CALGELNPRPDLLGGLYWGIGLIF. In nucleotides, the CDR3 is TGTGCTCTTGGGGAACTGAACCCGCGGCCGGACCTACTCGGGGGTCTATACTGGGGGATCGGGCTCATCTTT.